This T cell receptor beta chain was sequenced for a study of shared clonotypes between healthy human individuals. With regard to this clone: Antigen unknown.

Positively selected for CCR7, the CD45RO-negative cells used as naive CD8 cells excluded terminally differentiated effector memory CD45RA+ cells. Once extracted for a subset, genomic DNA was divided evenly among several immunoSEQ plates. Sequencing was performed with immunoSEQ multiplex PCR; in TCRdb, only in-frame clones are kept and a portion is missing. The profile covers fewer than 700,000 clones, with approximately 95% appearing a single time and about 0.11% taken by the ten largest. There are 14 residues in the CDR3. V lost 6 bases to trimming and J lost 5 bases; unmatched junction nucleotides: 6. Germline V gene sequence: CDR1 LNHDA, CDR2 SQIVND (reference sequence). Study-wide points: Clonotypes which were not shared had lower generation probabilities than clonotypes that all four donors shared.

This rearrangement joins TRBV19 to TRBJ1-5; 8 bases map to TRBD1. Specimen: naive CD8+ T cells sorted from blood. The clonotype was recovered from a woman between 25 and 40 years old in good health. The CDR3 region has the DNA TGTGCCAGTAGCGAGGACAGGGAGGATCAGCCCCAGCATTTT. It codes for CASSEDREDQPQHF.